The entry below describes one T cell receptor (beta chain). Produced via immunoSEQ multiplex PCR; TCRdb's table is partial and in-frame only. The data show 35,000 to 50,000 clones, just under 70% seen once. Trimming removed 7 bases from V and 0 bases from J, with 7 bases in between. CDR3 size: 13 residues. In germline, CDR1 is MNHEY, CDR2 SVGAGI. This sample stems from a study of blood T cell repertoires in COVID-19. This rearrangement joins TRBV6-5 to TRBJ1-5; D is undetermined. The sequence came from a man aged 80 or over with acute or convalescent COVID-19. Sequenced input: peripheral blood. The CDR3 DNA reads TGTGCCAGCAAGCGAGGTAGCAATCAGCCCCAGCATTTT. Residues: CASKRGSNQPQHF.